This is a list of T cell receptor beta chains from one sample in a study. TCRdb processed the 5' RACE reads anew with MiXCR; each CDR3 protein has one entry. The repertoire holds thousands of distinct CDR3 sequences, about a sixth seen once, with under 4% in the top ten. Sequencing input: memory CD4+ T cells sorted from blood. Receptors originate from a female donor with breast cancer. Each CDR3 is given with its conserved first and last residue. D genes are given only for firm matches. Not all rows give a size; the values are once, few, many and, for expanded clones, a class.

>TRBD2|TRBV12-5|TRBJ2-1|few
CASGFQGLADSYNEQFF
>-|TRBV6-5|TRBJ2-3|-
CASSPRDPDTQYF
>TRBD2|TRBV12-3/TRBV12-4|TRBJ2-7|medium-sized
CASSSGLAEYF
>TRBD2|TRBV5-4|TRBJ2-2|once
CASSQDPSGYTGELFF
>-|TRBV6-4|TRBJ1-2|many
CASSEEPRGDYGYTF
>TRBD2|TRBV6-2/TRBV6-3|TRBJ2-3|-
CASSLGLAGTADTQYF
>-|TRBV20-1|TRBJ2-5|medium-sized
CSAFPGGRKETQYF
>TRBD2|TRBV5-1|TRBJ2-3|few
CASSLGGTSGTDTQYF
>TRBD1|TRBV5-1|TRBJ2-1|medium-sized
CASSPGTGFYNEQFF
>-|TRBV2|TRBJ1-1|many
CASKIQGKRTEAFF
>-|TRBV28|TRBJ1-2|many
CASGFGGDGYTF
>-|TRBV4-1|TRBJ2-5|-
CASSQDRAVEETQYF
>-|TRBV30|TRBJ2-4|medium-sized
CAWATENIQYF
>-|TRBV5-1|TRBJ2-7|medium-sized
CASSPGSGAYEQYF
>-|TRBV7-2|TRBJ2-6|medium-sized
CASSPQGGANVLTF
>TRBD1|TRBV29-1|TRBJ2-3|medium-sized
CSAALGQGSGDTQYF
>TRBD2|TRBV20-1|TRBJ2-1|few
CSATTITSGALFEFF
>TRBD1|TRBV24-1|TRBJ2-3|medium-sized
CATSDFKDRVRTDTQYF
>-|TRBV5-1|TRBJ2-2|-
CASSLVQSGELFF
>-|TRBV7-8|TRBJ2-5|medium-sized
CASSLYRDETQYF
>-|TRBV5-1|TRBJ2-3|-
CASSSNQPSTDTQYF
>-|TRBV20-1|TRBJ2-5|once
CGAGSRAETQYF
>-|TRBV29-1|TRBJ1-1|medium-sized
CSGTRNTEAFF
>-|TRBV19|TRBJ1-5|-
CASRVLGPNQPQHF
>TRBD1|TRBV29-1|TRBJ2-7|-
CSVGASGGLSYEQYF
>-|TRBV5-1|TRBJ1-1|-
CASSPSGNTEAFF
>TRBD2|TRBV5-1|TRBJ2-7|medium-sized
CASSQREIAWDEQYF
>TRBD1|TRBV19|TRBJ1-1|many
CASSLDRSIREAFF
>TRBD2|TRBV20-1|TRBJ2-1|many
CSARDSGRARSYNEQFF
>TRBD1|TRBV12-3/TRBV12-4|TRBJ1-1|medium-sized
CASSSRDRDRAFF
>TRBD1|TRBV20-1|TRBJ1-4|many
CSARSDRVGVDLFF
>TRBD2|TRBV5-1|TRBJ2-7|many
CASTSERGAVEQYF
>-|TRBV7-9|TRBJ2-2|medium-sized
CASSLGSTAPTGELFF
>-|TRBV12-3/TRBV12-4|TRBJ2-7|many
CASSRLESGYEQYF
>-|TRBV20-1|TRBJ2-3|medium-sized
CSAAPFTGGSDTQYF
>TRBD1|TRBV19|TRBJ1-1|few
CASSSTGGFSEAFF
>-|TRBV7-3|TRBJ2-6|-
CTSSPTSSGANVPTF
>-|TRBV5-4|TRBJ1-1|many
CASGYEGRDTEAFF
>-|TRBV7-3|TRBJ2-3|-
CASSADTDTQYF
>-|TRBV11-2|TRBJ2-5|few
CASRKGPRQETQYF
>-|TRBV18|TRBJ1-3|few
CASTDEQLPGNTIYF